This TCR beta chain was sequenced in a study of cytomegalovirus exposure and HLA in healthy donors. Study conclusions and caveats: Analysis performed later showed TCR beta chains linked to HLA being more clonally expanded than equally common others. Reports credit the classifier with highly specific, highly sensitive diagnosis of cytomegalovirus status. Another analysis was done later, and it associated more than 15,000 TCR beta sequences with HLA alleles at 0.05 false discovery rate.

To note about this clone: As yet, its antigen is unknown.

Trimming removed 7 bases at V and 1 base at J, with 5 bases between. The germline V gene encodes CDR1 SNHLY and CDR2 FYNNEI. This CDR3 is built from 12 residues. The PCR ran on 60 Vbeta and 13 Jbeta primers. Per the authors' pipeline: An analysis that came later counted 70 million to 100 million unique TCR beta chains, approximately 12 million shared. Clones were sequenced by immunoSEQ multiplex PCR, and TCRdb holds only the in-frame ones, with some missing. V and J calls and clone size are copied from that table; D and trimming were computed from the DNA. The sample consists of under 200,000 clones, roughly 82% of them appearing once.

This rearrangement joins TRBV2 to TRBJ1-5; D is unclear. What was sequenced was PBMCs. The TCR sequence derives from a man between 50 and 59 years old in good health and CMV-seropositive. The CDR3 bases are TGTGCCAGCAAACGGAGCAATCAGCCCCAGCATTTT. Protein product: CASKRSNQPQHF.